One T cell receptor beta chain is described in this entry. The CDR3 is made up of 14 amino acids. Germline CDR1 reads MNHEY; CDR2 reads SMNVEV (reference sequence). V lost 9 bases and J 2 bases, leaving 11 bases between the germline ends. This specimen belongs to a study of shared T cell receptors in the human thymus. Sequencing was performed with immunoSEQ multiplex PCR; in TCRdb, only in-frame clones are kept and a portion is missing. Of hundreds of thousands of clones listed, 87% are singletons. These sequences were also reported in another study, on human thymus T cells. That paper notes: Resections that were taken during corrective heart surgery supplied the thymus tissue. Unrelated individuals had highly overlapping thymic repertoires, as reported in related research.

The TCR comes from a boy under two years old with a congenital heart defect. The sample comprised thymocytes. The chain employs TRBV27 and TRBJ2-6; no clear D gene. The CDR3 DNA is TGTGCCAGTGCACATCTTCCTGGGGCCAACGTCCTGACTTTC. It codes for CASAHLPGANVLTF.